These T cell receptor beta chains were read from a single sample in a study of cytomegalovirus exposure and HLA in healthy donors. The method was immunoSEQ multiplex PCR; TCRdb's version includes in-frame clones alone and lacks a portion of them. This sample has 95,000 to 100,000 clones, with roughly 76% found just once. The sequenced sample consisted of PBMCs. The receptors originated from a man aged 35 to 55 in good health and CMV-seronegative. Both conserved end residues are part of each CDR3. The D gene is left open where the match is weak. Rows give clone size only sometimes, using once, few, many, or a class for an expanded clone.

TRBV28,NA,TRBJ1-1,TRBD1,TGTGCCAGCAGTCTCGACAGGGAAGGTGCTGAAGCTTTCTTT,CASSLDREGAEAFF
TRBV9,NA,TRBJ1-2,NA,TGTGCCAGCAGCCCGGGGCAGGGGCCCGGCTACACCTTC,CASSPGQGPGYTF
TRBV7-9,NA,TRBJ1-5,NA,TGTGCCAGCGGACAGATCAATCAGCCCCAGCATTTT,CASGQINQPQHF
TRBV19,NA,TRBJ2-1,NA,TGTGCCAGTAGTTGGGGGCGGTACAATGAGCAGTTCTTC,CASSWGRYNEQFF
TRBV19,NA,TRBJ1-1,NA,TGTGCCAGTAGTATATGGAGGGGTCGCACTGAAGCTTTCTTT,CASSIWRGRTEAFF
TRBV28,NA,TRBJ2-7,NA,TGTGCCAGCACCTCGGACACCTCCTACGAGCAGTACTTC,CASTSDTSYEQYF
TRBV2,NA,TRBJ2-6,TRBD1,TGTGCCAGCAGGAAGGGGGCGTCTGGGGCCAACGTCCTGACTTTC,CASRKGASGANVLTF
TRBV2,NA,TRBJ1-1,NA,TGTGCCAGCAGTGAGAGGAGAGGGCAAGGGACTGAAGCTTTCTTT,CASSERRGQGTEAFF
TRBV5-6,NA,TRBJ2-7,TRBD1,TGTGCCAGCCAAACAGGGGCCTACGAGCAGTACTTC,CASQTGAYEQYF
TRBV5-1,NA,TRBJ2-7,NA,TGCGCCAGCAGCTTAGGAAGTCGAGAGGTCCGCTACGAGCAGTACTTC,CASSLGSREVRYEQYF
TRBV7-2,NA,TRBJ2-5,TRBD2,TGTGCCAGCAGCTTAGTTGGCGGGAGGGAGACCCAGTACTTC,CASSLVGGRETQYF
TRBV5-1,NA,TRBJ1-1,NA,TGCGCCAGCAGATTCCAGGGTTCTAACACTGAAGCTTTCTTT,CASRFQGSNTEAFF
TRBV5-8,NA,TRBJ2-1,TRBD2,TGTGCCAGCAGCTTGCGAGGACTAGCGGGAGGGTCCGGGAGGAATGAGCAGTTCTTC,CASSLRGLAGGSGRNEQFF
TRBV18,NA,TRBJ2-6,TRBD1,TGTGCCAGCTCTCCGGGACAGGGGCCCGCTGGGGCCAACGTCCTGACTTTC,CASSPGQGPAGANVLTF
TRBV7-2,NA,TRBJ1-5,NA,TGTGCCAGCAGCGACGGTCCGGGTGGCAATCAGCCCCAGCATTTT,CASSDGPGGNQPQHF
TRBV9,once,TRBJ1-3,NA,TGTGCCAGCAGCGTAGGGCAATCTGGAAACACCATATATTTT,CASSVGQSGNTIYF
TRBV7-2,NA,TRBJ2-1,NA,TGTGCCAGCAGCTTTGTTGGCCAACGCTACAATGAGCAGTTCTTC,CASSFVGQRYNEQFF
TRBV10-3,NA,TRBJ1-1,TRBD1,TGTGCCATCAGTTACAGGGGGAAGAGGACTGAAGCTTTCTTT,CAISYRGKRTEAFF
TRBV5-1,few,TRBJ2-7,NA,TGCGCCAGCAGCTTGAGGCAGAGCGGAACCTACGAGCAGTACTTC,CASSLRQSGTYEQYF
TRBV7-3,NA,TRBJ2-1,NA,TGTGCCAGCAGCCAGGGGGGCTACAATGAGCAGTTCTTC,CASSQGGYNEQFF
TRBV5-1,few,TRBJ1-2,TRBD1,TGCGCCAGCAGCTTCACAGGGGGAGGCTACACCTTC,CASSFTGGGYTF
TRBV19,NA,TRBJ1-5,NA,TGTGCCAGTATTCAACTAGGTCGGGGCAATCAGCCCCAGCATTTT,CASIQLGRGNQPQHF
TRBV19,NA,TRBJ2-3,TRBD2,TGTGCCAGTAGTATAGAGGGCGGGGGGGCGATGTATTTT,CASSIEGGGAMYF
TRBV5-1,NA,TRBJ1-1,TRBD1,TGCGCCAGCAGCGACCGGACAGGGGGCAGCGGTGAAGCTTTCTTT,CASSDRTGGSGEAFF
TRBV4-3,NA,TRBJ1-1,TRBD1,TGCGCCAGCAGCCAAGATCTTGGGACAGGGATTTACACTGAAGCTTTCTTT,CASSQDLGTGIYTEAFF
TRBV6-4,few,TRBJ2-1,NA,TGTGCCAGCAGTCCCGGGACTCACCCTTCAGCTGAGCAGTTCTTC,CASSPGTHPSAEQFF
TRBV29-1,few,TRBJ1-1,NA,TGCTTGGGGCGAGAGAACACTGAAGCTTTCTTT,CLGRENTEAFF
TRBV4-1,NA,TRBJ2-2,TRBD2,TGCGCCAGCACTAGCAGTGTGGGACTAGCTTCAGCCGGGGAGCTGTTTTTT,CASTSSVGLASAGELFF
TRBV20-1,NA,TRBJ1-2,NA,TGCAGTTTAGGGACTGGCGGCGGCTACACCTTC,CSLGTGGGYTF
TRBV28,NA,TRBJ1-2,NA,TGTGCCAGCAGACGGGATCCGGGGTATGGCTACACCTTC,CASRRDPGYGYTF
TRBV5-1,NA,TRBJ1-3,NA,TGCGCCAGCTCCCCGTTCAGGGATCAGACTGGAAACACCATATATTTT,CASSPFRDQTGNTIYF
TRBV5-8,NA,TRBJ1-4,NA,TGTGCCAGCAGCTCTCGACAGGCCCCAACTAATGAAAAACTGTTTTTT,CASSSRQAPTNEKLFF
TRBV4-3,NA,TRBJ1-4,NA,TGCGCCAGCAGCCAAGATCCGGGGGGCCACACAACTAATGAAAAACTGTTTTTT,CASSQDPGGHTTNEKLFF
TRBV6-1,NA,TRBJ1-1,NA,TGTGCCAGCAGCCTCCAGGGGCACACTGAAGCTTTCTTT,CASSLQGHTEAFF
TRBV6-1,NA,TRBJ1-2,NA,TGTGCCAGCAGTGAGTACAGGTCTAACTATGGCTACACCTTC,CASSEYRSNYGYTF
TRBV9,few,TRBJ2-3,TRBD2,TGTGCCAGCAGTCCAACTAGCGGGGGGGACCTTAGCACAGATACGCAGTATTTT,CASSPTSGGDLSTDTQYF
TRBV30,NA,TRBJ1-5,TRBD1,TGTGCCTGGAGCGAAGCTCAGGGGGTGCATCAGCCCCAGCATTTT,CAWSEAQGVHQPQHF
TRBV30,NA,TRBJ2-7,NA,TGTGCCTGGACCCTCCCAGCGACGAGCTACGAGCAGTACTTC,CAWTLPATSYEQYF
TRBV5-1,NA,TRBJ2-7,TRBD2,TGCGCCAGCAGCGGACTAGCGGGAGGCGCAGCCTACGAGCAGTACTTC,CASSGLAGGAAYEQYF
TRBV11-2,once,TRBJ2-3,NA,TGTGCCAGCAGCTCCTTCCCCCTTTTT,CASSSFPLF
TRBV7-9,NA,TRBJ2-3,TRBD1,TGTGCCAGCAGTTCGGACAGGACTAGCACAGATACGCAGTATTTT,CASSSDRTSTDTQYF
TRBV6-5,NA,TRBJ2-3,TRBD1,TGTGCCAGCGGATCGGGACAGATGGGTGATACGCAGTATTTT,CASGSGQMGDTQYF
TRBV7-2,NA,TRBJ1-5,NA,TGTGCCAGCAGCCCAGGGCAGGGGTATCAGCCCCAGCATTTT,CASSPGQGYQPQHF
TRBV4-3,NA,TRBJ2-4,TRBD2,TGCGCCAGCAGCCAGTACCACATAGCGGGGCGAGAAAACATTCAGTACTTC,CASSQYHIAGRENIQYF
TRBV10-1,NA,TRBJ2-7,TRBD2,TGCGCCAGCACCCTGGGGATGGTAGCGGGGGGTAAGCGCTCCTACGAGCAGTACTTC,CASTLGMVAGGKRSYEQYF
TRBV6-5,NA,TRBJ2-7,TRBD1,TGTGCCAGCGAACCGGGACAGGGCTCCTACGAGCAGTACTTC,CASEPGQGSYEQYF
TRBV6-5,NA,TRBJ1-5,TRBD1,TGTGCCAGCAGCCCGGACAGGGGGAGGCATCAGCCCCAGCATTTT,CASSPDRGRHQPQHF
TRBV4-2,NA,TRBJ1-1,NA,TGTGCCAGCAGCCACACCGGGGGAATGAACACTGAAGCTTTCTTT,CASSHTGGMNTEAFF
TRBV7-6,NA,TRBJ1-6,TRBD1,TGTGCCAGCAGCCGAGAGAGGGATCAGGGGGGATCACCCCTCCACTTT,CASSRERDQGGSPLHF